Listed here are 9 T cell receptor beta chains from one sample, sequenced in a study of cytomegalovirus exposure and HLA in healthy donors. In the PCR, 60 Vbeta and 13 Jbeta primers were used. The repertoire was sequenced with immunoSEQ multiplex PCR; TCRdb's copy has only in-frame clones and lacks some. The sample consists of approximately 250,000 clones, around 80% of them appearing once. The sample consisted of PBMCs. The receptors were gathered from a boy aged 10-17 years in good health and CMV-seronegative.

The CDR3, as DNA: TGTGCCAGCAGCGGAGGACAGGGGAGGCCGGGCTCCTACGAGCAGTACTTC. Its translation is CASSGGQGRPGSYEQYF. The chain carries TRBV9 and TRBJ2-7, with TRBD1 matching 9 bases. Per the germline V gene, CDR1 is SGDLS and CDR2 is YYNGEE. The CDR3 runs 17 residues. The V segment lost 3 bases and the J segment 0 bases; nucleotides outside the gene matches: 10.

The chain combines TRBV7-9 with TRBJ2-5; D perhaps matches TRBD1 (5 bases). TRBJ2-7 matches the DNA end more closely, so the J call is doubtful. Germline V lookup: CDR1 SEHNR, CDR2 FQNEAQ (reference sequence). This CDR3 region has 13 residues. CDR3 DNA: TGTGCCAGCAGCTCCCAGGGTCCGGACGAGCAGTACTTC. Translating gives CASSSQGPDEQYF.

V gene TRBV7-9 combines with J gene TRBJ2-1; weak D call: TRBD2 (5 bases). The CDR3 is 14 amino acids. Trimming removed 5 bases from V and 5 bases from J, with 13 bases in between. The germline gives CDR1 SEHNR, CDR2 FQNEAQ (reference sequence). CDR3 nucleotides: TGTGCCAGCAGCCCCCCGGGAAGAAACAATGAGCAGTTCTTC. Translating gives CASSPPGRNNEQFF.

The gene calls are TRBV5-1 and TRBJ2-1; TRBD2 matches at 7 bases. Germline trimming cut 4 bases from V and 4 bases from J; bases unmatched to any gene: 8. CDR1 SGHRS and CDR2 YFSETQ come from the germline V gene. This CDR3 has 15 residues. Here the CDR3 reads CASSPGLADYNEQFF. DNA of the CDR3: TGCGCCAGCAGCCCCGGGCTAGCGGATTACAATGAGCAGTTCTTC.

The chain employs TRBV19 and TRBJ2-5; TRBD2 agrees at 8 bases. J was trimmed by 1 base and V by 3 bases; bases with no gene match: 7. This CDR3 has 16 amino acids. Germline CDR1 reads LNHDA; CDR2 reads SQIVND (reference sequence). The chain's CDR3 is CASSMGPGTSQETQYF. The DNA for the CDR3 is TGTGCCAGTAGTATGGGCCCCGGGACTAGCCAAGAGACCCAGTACTTC. The variable domain in full, completed from reference TRBV19 and TRBJ2-5, reads DGGITQSPKYLFRKEGQNVTLSCEQNLNHDAMYWYRQDPGQGLRLIYYSQIVNDFQKGDIAEGYSVSREKKESFPLTVTSAQKNPTAFYLCASSMGPGTSQETQYFGPGTRLLVL.

As concerns this clone: This specimen includes other DNA sequences encoding the same CDR3. The CDR3 protein is CASSSGTSGSYEQYF. CDR3 nucleotides: TGTGCCAGCAGTTCCGGGACTAGCGGCTCCTACGAGCAGTACTTC. J is TRBJ2-7 and V is TRBV27, with 11 bases matching TRBD2. CDR1 is MNHEY and CDR2 is SMNVEV in the germline V gene (reference sequence). The CDR3 is 15 residues long. V shed 4 bases and J 0 bases; nucleotides not matched to a gene: 2.

The V and J genes are TRBV15 and TRBJ1-2; D might be TRBD1 (5 bases). The V gene's germline CDR1 is LNHNV and CDR2 YYDKDF (reference sequence). V gave up 1 base and J gave up 4 bases, with 10 bases separating them. This CDR3 spans 14 amino acids. The CDR3 region is CATSRGGGVYGYTF. The DNA for the CDR3 is TGTGCCACCAGCAGAGGAGGAGGGGTCTATGGCTACACCTTC.

This clone came up a few times. The chain couples TRBV2 to TRBJ2-1, with 9 bases fitting TRBD2. The germline CDR1 and CDR2 sequences are SNHLY and FYNNEI. This CDR3 spans 15 amino acids. With 5 bases clipped from V and 2 bases from J, the junction kept 4 bases outside the gene matches. CDR3 sequence (DNA): TGTGCCAGCAGTTCTAGCGGGATAACCTACAATGAGCAGTTCTTC. Protein product: CASSSSGITYNEQFF.

J is TRBJ1-2 and V is TRBV18; a weak D match, TRBD1 (5 bases). Deletions cut 0 bases from V and 4 bases from J, with 15 bases between. This CDR3 contains 16 residues. Germline V gene sequence: CDR1 KGHSH, CDR2 LQKENI. CDR3 region: CASSPPSRASTYGYTF. DNA for the CDR3: TGTGCCAGCTCACCACCGTCCAGGGCATCTACCTATGGCTACACCTTC.